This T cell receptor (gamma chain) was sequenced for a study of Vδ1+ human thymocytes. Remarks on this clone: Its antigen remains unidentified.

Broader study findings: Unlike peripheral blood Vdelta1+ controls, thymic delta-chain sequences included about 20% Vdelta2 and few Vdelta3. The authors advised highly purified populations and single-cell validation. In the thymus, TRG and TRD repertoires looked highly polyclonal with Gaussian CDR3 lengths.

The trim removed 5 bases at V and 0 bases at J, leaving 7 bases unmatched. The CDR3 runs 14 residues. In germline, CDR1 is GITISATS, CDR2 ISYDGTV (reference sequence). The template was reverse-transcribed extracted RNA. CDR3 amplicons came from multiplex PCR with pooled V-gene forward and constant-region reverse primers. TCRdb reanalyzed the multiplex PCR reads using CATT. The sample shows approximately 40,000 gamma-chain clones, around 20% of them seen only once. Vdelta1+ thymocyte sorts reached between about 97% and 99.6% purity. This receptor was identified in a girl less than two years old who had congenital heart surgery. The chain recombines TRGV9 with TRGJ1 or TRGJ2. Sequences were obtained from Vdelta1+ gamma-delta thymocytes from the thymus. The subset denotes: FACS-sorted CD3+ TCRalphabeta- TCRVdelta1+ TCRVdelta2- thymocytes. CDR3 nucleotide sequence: TGTGCCTTGTGGGGGCTAACGAATTATTATAAGAAACTCTTT. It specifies CALWGLTNYYKKLF.